The clone carrying this T cell receptor beta chain was seen just once. The data were taken from a study of blood T cell repertoires in COVID-19. Overall study: Nucleic acid was either cDNA or gDNA, and it came from T cells, B-cell-depleted T cells, or PBMCs.

In the source study's methods: Reference gene primer amplification gave estimated nucleated cell counts. The repertoire was sequenced with immunoSEQ multiplex PCR; TCRdb's copy has only in-frame clones and lacks some. That table furnishes V, J and clone size, whereas the DNA furnished D and trimming. The sample has about 32,000 clones, around 85% seen once. CDR1 is ENHRY and CDR2 is SYGVKD in the germline V gene. Trimming cost V 2 bases and J 1 base, with 8 bases left between them. The CDR3 is made up of 15 amino acids. The sequence was obtained from a man aged 60 to 69 with active or convalescent COVID-19. The chain combines TRBV10-3 with TRBJ2-2; D not resolved. Specimen: peripheral blood. The CDR3 is CAISEVSVNTGELFF. The CDR3 coding sequence is TGTGCCATCAGTGAGGTTTCAGTGAACACCGGGGAGCTGTTTTTT.